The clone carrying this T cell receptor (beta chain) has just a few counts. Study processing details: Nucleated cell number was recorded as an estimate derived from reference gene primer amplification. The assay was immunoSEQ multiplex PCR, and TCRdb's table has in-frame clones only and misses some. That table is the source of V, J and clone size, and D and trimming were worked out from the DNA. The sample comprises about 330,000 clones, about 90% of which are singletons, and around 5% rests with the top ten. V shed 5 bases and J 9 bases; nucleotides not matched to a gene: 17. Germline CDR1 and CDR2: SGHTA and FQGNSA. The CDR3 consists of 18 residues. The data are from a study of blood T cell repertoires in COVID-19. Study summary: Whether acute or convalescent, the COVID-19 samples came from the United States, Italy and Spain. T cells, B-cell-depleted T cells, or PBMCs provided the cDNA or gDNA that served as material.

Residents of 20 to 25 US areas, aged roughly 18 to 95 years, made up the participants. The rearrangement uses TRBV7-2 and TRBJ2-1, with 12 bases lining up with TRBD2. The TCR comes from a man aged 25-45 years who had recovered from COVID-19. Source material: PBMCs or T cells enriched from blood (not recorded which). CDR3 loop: CASSARARPSGGEGEQFF. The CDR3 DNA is TGTGCCAGCAGCGCCCGGGCGAGGCCTAGCGGGGGGGAGGGTGAGCAGTTCTTC.